This T cell receptor (beta chain) originates from a study of T cell responses to AZD1222 COVID-19 vaccine. Turning to the study itself: Combined were second doses at about 4 or about 12 weeks. General observations from the study: The number of AZD1222 recipients seropositive at baseline was only five or six. In the spike-specific TCR repertoire, nearly half reportedly target unmutated variant regions. Breadth and depth of Spike-specific TCRs rose after two AZD1222 doses.

Details on this clone: The antigen is undetermined.

Using immunoSEQ multiplex PCR, the repertoire was profiled, and TCRdb retains in-frame clones only, with some absent. The sample has about 110,000 clones, about four fifths seen once. Germline CDR1 reads SGHTA; CDR2 reads FQGNSA. Trimming stripped 7 bases from V and 2 bases from J, with 14 bases between. The CDR3 has 15 amino acids. The sequence was collected from an adult in good health. The chain is built from TRBV7-2 and TRBJ2-2; D is unresolved. This sample comprised peripheral blood, obtained on day 0 of AZD1222 vaccination. CDR3 residues: CASTPWWVNTGELFF. The CDR3 DNA reads as TGTGCCAGCACCCCGTGGTGGGTTAACACCGGGGAGCTGTTTTTT.